This T cell receptor (beta chain) appears in the sequencing data of a study of blood T cell repertoires in COVID-19. About the study: From the United States, Italy and Spain came samples of acute and convalescent COVID-19. T cells, B-cell-depleted T cells, or PBMCs provided the cDNA or gDNA that served as material.

In the original workflow: Nucleated cell counts were estimated from reference gene primer amplification. Sequenced by immunoSEQ multiplex PCR; TCRdb stores in-frame clones only, minus some. D and trimming were read from the DNA, whereas the V and J calls and clone size are those reported in that table. This table has some 320,000 clones, nearly 90% appearing once. Sequenced material: peripheral blood. This receptor was taken from a woman younger than 45 with COVID-19, enrolled during active disease.

In nucleotides, the CDR3 is TGTGCCAGCAGTAGGGCCGGGGAGAACACTGAAGCTTTCTTT. It specifies CASSRAGENTEAFF. This chain links TRBV2 with TRBJ1-1; D gene uncertain. Germline V gene data show CDR1 as SNHLY and CDR2 as FYNNEI. V was shortened by 5 bases and J by 1 base, with 11 bases between the two germline ends. The CDR3 runs to 14 residues.